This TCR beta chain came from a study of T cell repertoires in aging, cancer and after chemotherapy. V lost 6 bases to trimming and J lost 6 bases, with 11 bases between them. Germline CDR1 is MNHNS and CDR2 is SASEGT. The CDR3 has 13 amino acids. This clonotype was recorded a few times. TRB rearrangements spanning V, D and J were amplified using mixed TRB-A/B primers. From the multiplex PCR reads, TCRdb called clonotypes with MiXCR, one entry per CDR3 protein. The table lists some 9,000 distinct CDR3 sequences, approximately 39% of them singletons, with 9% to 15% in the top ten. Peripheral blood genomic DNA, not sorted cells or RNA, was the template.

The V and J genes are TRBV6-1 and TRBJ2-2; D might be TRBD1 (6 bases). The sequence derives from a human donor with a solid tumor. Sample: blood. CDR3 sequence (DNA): TGTGCCAGCAGCCCCAGGGGAGCCGGGGAGCTGTTTTTT. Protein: CASSPRGAGELFF.